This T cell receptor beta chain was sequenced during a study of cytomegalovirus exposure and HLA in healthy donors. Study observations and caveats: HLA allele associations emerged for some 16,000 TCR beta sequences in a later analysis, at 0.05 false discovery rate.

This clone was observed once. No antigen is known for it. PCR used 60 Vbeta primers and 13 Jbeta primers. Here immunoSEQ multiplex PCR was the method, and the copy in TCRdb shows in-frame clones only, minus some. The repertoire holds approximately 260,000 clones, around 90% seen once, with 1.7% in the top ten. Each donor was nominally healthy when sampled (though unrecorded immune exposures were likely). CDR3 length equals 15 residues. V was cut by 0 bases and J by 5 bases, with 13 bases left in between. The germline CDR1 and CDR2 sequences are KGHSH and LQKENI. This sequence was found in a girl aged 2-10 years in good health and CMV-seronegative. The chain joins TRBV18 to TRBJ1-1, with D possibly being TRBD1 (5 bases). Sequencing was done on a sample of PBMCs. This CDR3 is CASSPPAQGHTEAFF. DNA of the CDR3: TGTGCCAGCTCACCACCGGCGCAGGGCCATACTGAAGCTTTCTTT.